The sequence of this T cell receptor beta chain was determined in a study of T cells in Graves' hyperthyroidism and ophthalmopathy. The TCR beta CDR3 regions underwent amplification using RNA transcripts as the source. The TCR CDR3 was amplified in a first-round RT-PCR using the HTBI primer set. TCRdb re-called the multiplex PCR reads with MiXCR, one entry per CDR3 protein. The table records about 560,000 distinct CDR3 sequences, approximately 15% of them present only once. Germline V CDR1 and CDR2: MNHEY, SVGEGT. The CDR3 totals 14 residues. V was cut by 4 bases and J by 4 bases, with 13 bases left in between. There are many counts of this clonotype.

The sequenced sample was blood. The V call is TRBV6-2 or TRBV6-3, the J call TRBJ1-1; no clear D. The TCR sequence derives from a woman under 30 with Graves' hyperthyroidism. Written as DNA, the CDR3 is TGTGCCAGCAGTTCCGACCGGGGAGGCACTGAAGCTTTCTTT. Amino acids: CASSSDRGGTEAFF.